This T cell receptor (beta chain) stems from a study of T cells in Graves' hyperthyroidism and ophthalmopathy. Regions amplified from RNA transcripts were the TCR beta CDR3 regions. Initially, a first-round RT-PCR of the TCR CDR3 employed the HTBI primer set. MiXCR was run by TCRdb on the multiplex PCR reads, yielding one entry per CDR3 protein. The table has about 840,000 distinct CDR3 sequences, more than 30% seen once. This clonotype was detected many times. The germline CDR1 and CDR2 sequences are SGHRS and YFSETQ. This CDR3 spans 15 amino acids. Trimming removed 0 bases from V and 3 bases from J, with 10 bases in between.

Sequencing was performed on blood. The sequence was collected from a man younger than 35 with Graves' hyperthyroidism. The chain uses TRBV5-1 and TRBJ1-5; D ambiguous. As DNA, the CDR3 is TGCGCCAGCAGCTTGGACGGAACGCACAATCAGCCCCAGCATTTT. As protein: CASSLDGTHNQPQHF.